This T cell receptor (beta chain) is drawn from a study of blood T cell repertoires in COVID-19. Study details: The origin of the acute and convalescent COVID-19 samples was the United States, Italy and Spain. The cDNA or gDNA used as material had been derived from T cells, B-cell-depleted T cells, or PBMCs.

Per the authors' pipeline: Using reference gene primer amplification, nucleated cell counts were estimated. Sequencing was performed with immunoSEQ multiplex PCR; in TCRdb, only in-frame clones are kept and a portion is missing. For V, J and clone size, that table is used; D and trimming come from the DNA. Altogether around 170,000 clones are present, roughly 87% being singletons, with the ten largest covering under 7.5%. The CDR3 extends over 12 amino acids. Looked up from germline, CDR1 is MNHNY and CDR2 is SVGAGI (reference sequence). V was clipped by 4 bases and J by 6 bases; unmatched bases: 2. V usage is TRBV6-6 and J usage is TRBJ2-7; 8 nucleotides line up with TRBD1. The TCR was taken from a woman between 40 and 50 years old with acute or convalescent COVID-19. The sample taken for sequencing was peripheral blood. CDR3 sequence reads: CASSSRGLEQYF. In nucleotides, the CDR3 is TGTGCCAGCAGTTCCAGGGGGCTCGAGCAGTACTTC.